These 19 T cell receptor beta chains originate from one sample sequenced in a study of T cell repertoires in cytomegalovirus infection. These receptors are not linked to any known antigen. One entry per CDR3 protein, called by TCRdb with MiXCR from the reads. The sample lists about 220,000 distinct CDR3 sequences, about 39% occurring once. Specimen: CD8+ T cells from cultured PBMCs, collected from culture after CMV antigen stimulation. The receptors originated from a human donor in good health (CMV status not recorded). Some clones in this sample may be carry-over from other donors' samples.

The V gene is TRBV19, the J gene TRBJ1-1; a possible D gene is TRBD1 (6 bases). V was clipped by 2 bases and J by 3 bases, with 13 bases between them. From germline, CDR1 is LNHDA and CDR2 SQIVND (reference sequence). This CDR3 has 15 amino acids. The CDR3 bases are TGTGCCAGTAGTATATGGCGGCAGGGGTACACTGAAGCTTTCTTT. Translated, it gives CASSIWRQGYTEAFF.

The rearrangement joins TRBV10-3 to TRBJ2-1; 7 bases fit TRBD2. Per the germline V gene, CDR1 is ENHRY and CDR2 is SYGVKD. The CDR3 extends over 12 amino acids. The CDR3 reads CYRDYAGDEQFF. CDR3 in DNA: TGTTACCGGGACTACGCAGGCGATGAGCAGTTCTTC.

A single count supports this clonotype. The J gene is TRBJ2-1, the V gene TRBV27, with D hard to call. CDR1 is MNHEY, CDR2 SMNVEV, per germline (reference sequence). The CDR3 loop spans 14 amino acids. Trimming left V 6 bases short and J 7 bases short, with 16 bases between. DNA of the CDR3: TGTGCCAGCAGCGGCAGGATAGGAGTGAATGAGCAGTTCTTC. It codes for CASSGRIGVNEQFF.

This clonotype showed up just a few times. V gene TRBV5-6 combines with J gene TRBJ2-1; D is unclear. Germline CDR1 is SGHDT and CDR2 is YYEEEE. Deletions cut 0 bases from V and 10 bases from J, with 8 bases between. The CDR3 loop spans 12 amino acids. The CDR3 region has the DNA TGTGCCAGCAGCTTGGTCTTTAAGGAGCAGTTCTTC. Translated, it gives CASSLVFKEQFF. The whole variable domain, filled in from reference TRBV5-6 and TRBJ2-1, reads DAGVTQSPTHLIKTRGQQVTLRCSPKSGHDTVSWYQQALGQGPQFIFQYYEEEERQRGNFPDRFSGHQFPNYSSELNVNALLLGDSALYLCASSLVFKEQFFGPGTRLTVL.

In this sample, this clonotype turned up many times. V and J are TRBV11-2 and TRBJ1-1; 9 bases are a match to TRBD1. V lost 5 bases, J lost 4 bases, and 5 bases stayed unmatched. CDR1 is SGHAT, CDR2 FQNNGV, per germline. CDR3 length equals 14 residues. The CDR3, as DNA: TGTGCCAGCAGCCCCGGACAGGGGACCACTGAAGCTTTCTTT. It specifies CASSPGQGTTEAFF.

This sequence joins TRBV9 and TRBJ2-1; 7 positions agree with TRBD1. The CDR3 totals 12 residues. The trim removed 0 bases at V and 16 bases at J, leaving 7 bases unmatched. The germline V gene encodes CDR1 SGDLS and CDR2 YYNGEE. The CDR3 spells CASSVDGTASFF. The CDR3 coding sequence is TGTGCCAGCAGCGTAGATGGGACAGCTAGTTTCTTC.

This clonotype was seen a handful of times. The V and J genes are TRBV7-8 and TRBJ2-3; TRBD2 matches 8 bases. Trimming cost V 0 bases and J 0 bases; bases outside gene matches: 5. There are 17 residues in the CDR3. In germline, CDR1 is SGHVS, CDR2 FQNEAQ. CDR3 in DNA: TGTGCCAGCAGCTTAGCGCTTAGCGGGGAGAGCACAGATACGCAGTATTTT. Its translation: CASSLALSGESTDTQYF.

The V gene is TRBV5-5, the J gene TRBJ1-1; no reliable D call. The CDR3 is 15 amino acids. V lost 4 bases to trimming and J lost 4 bases, with 17 bases between them. CDR1 is SGHKS, CDR2 YYEKEE, per germline (reference sequence). CDR3: CASSPTKRWSTEAFF. CDR3 sequence (DNA): TGTGCCAGCAGCCCGACGAAAAGGTGGAGCACTGAAGCTTTCTTT.

This clonotype was recorded a few times. The genes are TRBV4-2 and TRBJ2-7; D gene unclear. V was shortened by 3 bases and J by 5 bases, with 11 bases between the two germline ends. This CDR3 has 13 residues. CDR1 is LGHNA, CDR2 YNFKEQ, per germline. CDR3 in amino acids: CASSHLQFDEQYF. CDR3 sequence (DNA): TGTGCCAGCAGCCATCTGCAGTTCGACGAGCAGTACTTC.

The rearrangement joins TRBV29-1 to TRBJ1-1; D may be TRBD1 (5 bases). Germline values: CDR1 SQVTM, CDR2 ANQGSEA. The CDR3 spans 13 residues. Deletions cut 8 bases from V and 5 bases from J, with 18 bases between. CDR3 region: CSLGGRGRTEAFF. In DNA, the CDR3 is TGCAGCCTCGGGGGAAGGGGCCGAACTGAAGCTTTCTTT.

This rearrangement joins TRBV7-9 to TRBJ2-7, with 7 bases aligning to TRBD2. With V trimmed by 6 bases and J by 3 bases, 8 bases remained unmatched. CDR3 length equals 14 residues. CDR1 is SEHNR and CDR2 is FQNEAQ in the germline V gene (reference sequence). The CDR3 loop is CASSFPRGDYEQYF. The CDR3 DNA sequence: TGTGCCAGCAGTTTCCCTCGGGGGGACTACGAGCAGTACTTC.

This clonotype was observed a handful of times. The V gene is TRBV20-1, the J gene TRBJ1-2, with D possibly TRBD1 on 6 matching bases. There are 15 residues in the CDR3. Per the germline V gene, CDR1 is DFQATT and CDR2 is SNEGSKA (reference sequence). Trimming pared 3 bases from V and 5 bases from J, leaving 19 bases between. The CDR3 here is CSARDREGTDYGYTF. CDR3 nucleotides: TGCAGTGCTAGGGACAGAGAAGGGACCGATTATGGCTACACCTTC.

This clonotype showed up just a few times. The gene calls are TRBV5-1 and TRBJ1-1, with D possibly TRBD1 on 5 matching bases. The CDR3 is made up of 14 amino acids. CDR1 is SGHRS, CDR2 YFSETQ, per germline. Trimming removed 6 bases at V and 3 bases at J, with 15 bases between. CDR3 protein: CASTHGGGDTEAFF. DNA of the CDR3: TGCGCCAGCACCCACGGGGGGGGTGACACTGAAGCTTTCTTT.

This clonotype was seen at least ten times. The genes are TRBV20-1 and TRBJ1-1; D gene unclear. Trimming stripped 7 bases from V and 0 bases from J, with 12 bases between. Germline V gene sequence: CDR1 DFQATT, CDR2 SNEGSKA (reference sequence). The CDR3 is made up of 13 amino acids. The CDR3 DNA is TGCAGTGGCCAGAGTTATATGAACACTGAAGCTTTCTTT. Translation: CSGQSYMNTEAFF.

The chain uses TRBV6-2 or TRBV6-3 and TRBJ1-5; 8 bases are shared with TRBD1. With V trimmed by 2 bases and J by 4 bases, 7 bases remained unmatched. Germline V gives CDR1 MNHEY, CDR2 SVGEGT. The CDR3 is made up of 16 amino acids. CDR3 in amino acids: CASSYPDREVNQPQHF. CDR3 nucleotides: TGTGCCAGCAGTTACCCGGACAGGGAAGTTAATCAGCCCCAGCATTTT.

This clonotype was seen more than once but under ten times. The chain joins TRBV7-8 to TRBJ2-2; TRBD2 matches at 13 bases. CDR1 is SGHVS and CDR2 is FQNEAQ in the germline V gene. The CDR3 is made up of 17 amino acids. V was pared by 1 base and J by 7 bases, with 6 bases of the junction left unmatched. The CDR3, as DNA: TGTGCCAGCAGCTTAGAACTAGCGGGAGGGCCGGGCGGGGAGCTGTTTTTT. This codes for CASSLELAGGPGGELFF. The full variable domain, its missing parts supplied by reference TRBV7-8 and TRBJ2-2, is GAGVSQSPRYKVAKRGQDVALRCDPISGHVSLFWYQQALGQGPEFLTYFQNEAQLDKSGLPSDRFFAERPEGSVSTLKIQRTQQEDSAVYLCASSLELAGGPGGELFFGEGSRLTVL.

This clonotype was seen at least ten times. The rearrangement joins TRBV7-3 to TRBJ2-1, with 14 bases that match TRBD2. This CDR3 is built from 20 residues. Germline lookup yields CDR1 SGHTA and CDR2 FQGTGA. V shed 5 bases, J shed 0 bases, and the junction held 12 bases outside the gene matches. This CDR3 is CASSLGGTSGSLGSYNEQFF. The CDR3 DNA follows: TGTGCCAGCAGCCTAGGGGGGACTAGCGGGAGTCTCGGCTCCTACAATGAGCAGTTCTTC.

The chain uses TRBV7-9 and TRBJ2-2, with TRBD1 matching 7 bases. Germline-derived CDR1 and CDR2 are SEHNR and FQNEAQ (reference sequence). The CDR3 extends over 15 amino acids. V was pared by 5 bases and J by 3 bases, with 6 bases of the junction left unmatched. CDR3 nucleotides: TGTGCCAGCAGCCGAGGGGGCCTGGACACCGGGGAGCTGTTTTTT. Encoded protein: CASSRGGLDTGELFF.

This clonotype appeared a few times. The chain employs TRBV4-2 and TRBJ1-6, with TRBD1 as a possible D gene (5 bases). CDR3 length: 15 residues. The V and J ends lost 1 base and 4 bases respectively, with 8 bases between them. Germline V gene lookup returns CDR1 LGHNA and CDR2 YNFKEQ. The CDR3 sequence is CASSQGGRYNSPLHF. DNA for the CDR3: TGTGCCAGCAGCCAAGGGGGCCGGTATAATTCACCCCTCCACTTT.